In this sample, the clone carrying this T cell receptor (beta chain) turned up once. The length of the CDR3 is 14 residues. V was trimmed by 8 bases and J by 5 bases, leaving 18 bases between them. Germline CDR1 is SNHLY and CDR2 is FYNNEI. Repertoires were generated with immunoSEQ multiplex PCR, while TCRdb's copy carries only in-frame clones and drops some. The sample includes over 10,000 clones, approximately 63% seen only once; the top ten take about 6.8%. Patients had HPV-negative, locally advanced oral cavity squamous cell carcinoma. The data were obtained in a study of neoadjuvant anti-PD-1 for oral cavity cancer.

The rearrangement joins TRBV2 to TRBJ2-5; D may correspond to TRBD1 or TRBD2 (6 bases each). The sequencing here drew on tumor tissue, taken before nivolumab (anti-PD-1) treatment. The source is a person aged 40 to 85 with oral cavity squamous cell carcinoma. The donor label of this sample is uncertain. The CDR3 nucleotides are TGTGCCAGCCGAGGAGGGGGGCCAAGGGAGACCCAGTACTTC. It yields the protein CASRGGGPRETQYF.